Shown below are 10 T cell receptor beta chains from a single sample sequenced in a study of response to subunit inactivated influenza vaccine. TCRdb processed the RT-PCR reads anew with MiXCR; each CDR3 protein has one entry. The sample shows approximately 520,000 distinct CDR3 sequences, approximately 15% of them seen only once. Sequences were derived from CD4+ T cells sorted from PBMCs, sampled roughly 24 months after vaccination. These receptors all come from a man between 50 and 75 years old who received an inactivated influenza vaccine.

In its sample, this clonotype was seen many times. The V gene is TRBV25-1, the J gene TRBJ2-4; D might be TRBD1 (6 bases). Trimming pared 3 bases from V and 12 bases from J, leaving 15 bases between. From germline, CDR1 is MGHDK and CDR2 SYGVNS. The CDR3 is 13 amino acids. CDR3 DNA sequence: TGTGCCAGCAGTGAGGGGGCCCGGTATCGTCAGTACTTC. Protein product: CASSEGARYRQYF. The full variable domain, in which reference TRBV25-1 and TRBJ2-4 provide the parts outside the CDR3, is EADIYQTPRYLVIGTGKKITLECSQTMGHDKMYWYQQDPGMELHLIHYSYGVNSTEKGDLSSESTVSRIRTEHFPLTLESARPSHTSQYLCASSEGARYRQYFGAGTRLSVL.

This clonotype was detected many times. The chain combines TRBV24-1 with TRBJ2-1; no clear D. Trimming left V 0 bases short and J 6 bases short, with 2 bases between. Germline values: CDR1 KGHDR, CDR2 SFDVKD. The CDR3 extends over 12 amino acids. The CDR3 protein is CATSDLGNEQFF. The CDR3 DNA is TGTGCCACCAGTGATTTGGGCAATGAGCAGTTCTTC.

The V gene is TRBV7-2, the J gene TRBJ2-4; 9 bases are a match to TRBD1. Germline assignment: CDR1 SGHTA and CDR2 FQGNSA. There are 14 residues in the CDR3. Losses at the gene ends were 5 bases for V and 8 bases for J; bases not matched to a gene: 7. DNA for the CDR3: TGTGCCAGCAGCCCGGGACAGGGATCGGACATTCAGTACTTC. It specifies CASSPGQGSDIQYF.

The chain is built from TRBV10-2 and TRBJ2-7; D perhaps matches TRBD1 (6 bases). CDR3 length: 13 residues. Germline V lookup: CDR1 WSHSY, CDR2 SAAADI. The ends were cut back, 4 bases at V and 7 bases at J, with 14 bases in the middle. CDR3 in amino acids: CASSADSPGEQYF. CDR3 nucleotide sequence: TGCGCCAGCAGTGCGGACAGTCCGGGAGAGCAGTACTTC.

The rearrangement links TRBV29-1 to TRBJ2-2; 8 positions agree with TRBD1. Germline values: CDR1 SQVTM, CDR2 ANQGSEA. The CDR3 sequence is 14 residues long. V lost 6 bases, J lost 1 base, and 4 bases stayed unmatched. CDR3 in DNA: TGCAGCGTCGACAGGGGAGGGAACACCGGGGAGCTGTTTTTT. Translated: CSVDRGGNTGELFF.

This clonotype was seen ten or more times. The CDR3 here is CASSLGEAGGPYEQYF. Here the CDR3 DNA reads TGTGCCAGCAGCTTAGGAGAAGCGGGGGGGCCGTACGAGCAGTACTTC. This sequence joins TRBV7-2 and TRBJ2-7; 10 nucleotides agree with TRBD2. This CDR3 spans 16 amino acids. Losses at the gene ends were 1 base for V and 4 bases for J; bases not matched to a gene: 7. CDR1 and CDR2 from the germline V gene are SGHTA and FQGNSA.

This clonotype was recorded many times. This rearrangement joins TRBV5-5 to TRBJ2-5; 8 nucleotides match TRBD1. This CDR3 contains 14 residues. Germline V lookup: CDR1 SGHKS, CDR2 YYEKEE (reference sequence). V was clipped by 5 bases and J by 2 bases; unmatched bases: 5. CDR3 in amino acids: CASSFTGGQETQYF. The CDR3 bases are TGTGCCAGCAGTTTCACAGGGGGGCAAGAGACCCAGTACTTC.

The chain employs TRBV29-1 and TRBJ2-5; D is unresolved. Trimming stripped 0 bases from V and 13 bases from J, with 12 bases between. Germline lookup yields CDR1 SQVTM and CDR2 ANQGSEA. The CDR3 is made up of 11 amino acids. The CDR3 bases are TGCAGCGTTGAAGATCTAGGCCCCCGGTACTTC. Protein sequence: CSVEDLGPRYF. Based on the CDR3 plus reference TRBV29-1 and TRBJ2-5, the full variable domain is SAVISQKPSRDICQRGTSLTIQCQVDSQVTMMFWYRQQPGQSLTLIATANQGSEATYESGFVIDKFPISRPNLTFSTLTVSNMSPEDSSIYLCSVEDLGPRYFGPGTRLLVL.

The chain carries TRBV20-1 and TRBJ1-1; 7 bases align to TRBD1. The CDR3 length is 13 residues. Trimming cost V 7 bases and J 0 bases; bases outside gene matches: 5. Germline CDR1 reads DFQATT; CDR2 reads SNEGSKA (reference sequence). The CDR3, as DNA: TGCAGTGTAAGACAGGGAATGAACACTGAAGCTTTCTTT. It encodes CSVRQGMNTEAFF.

This clonotype turned up a few times. This chain uses TRBV5-1 with TRBJ2-3; the match to TRBD1 covers 9 bases. The CDR3 contains 17 residues. Germline-derived CDR1 and CDR2 are SGHRS and YFSETQ. With V trimmed by 4 bases and J by 0 bases, 9 bases remained unmatched. CDR3 bases: TGCGCCAGCAGCACCGGGACAGGGCCACAGAGCACAGATACGCAGTATTTT. Encoded protein: CASSTGTGPQSTDTQYF.